Listed below are T cell receptor beta chains from one sample, sequenced in a study of shared clonotypes between healthy human individuals. Profiled with immunoSEQ multiplex PCR; TCRdb holds only in-frame clones, not every one. Altogether under 600,000 clones are present, around three quarters being singletons, with the ten largest covering about 12%. The sample comprised PBMCs. These receptors came from a woman in her 40s in good health. Some clones in this sample may be carry-over from other donors' samples. CDR3s include the opening cysteine and the closing phenylalanine or tryptophan. D genes are given only for firm matches. Size values are once, few and many counts, or a class for expanded clones, and some rows have none.

DNA	CDR3	J	V	D	size
TGTGCCAGCAGCTTAGCTCAGCCGGCAGATACGCAGTATTTT	CASSLAQPADTQYF	TRBJ2-3	TRBV7-9	-	once
TGTGCCAGCAGGAGGGGACAGGATAACTATGGCTACACCTTC	CASRRGQDNYGYTF	TRBJ1-2	TRBV9	TRBD1	-
TGCGCCAGCAGCCCGACTAGCGGTTCCACAGATACGCAGTATTTT	CASSPTSGSTDTQYF	TRBJ2-3	TRBV5-1	TRBD2	-
TGTGCCAGCAGCTTAGTAGGTCTGCAAGAGACCCAGTACTTC	CASSLVGLQETQYF	TRBJ2-5	TRBV7-9	-	-
TGTGCCAGCAGCTTAGTACCAATGGGGGATGAGCAGTTCTTC	CASSLVPMGDEQFF	TRBJ2-1	TRBV7-2	-	-
TGTGCCAGCAGTTACTCTTCCGCGTACTCCTACGAGCAGTACTTC	CASSYSSAYSYEQYF	TRBJ2-7	TRBV6-5	-	once
TGTGCCAGTAGTGTAGGACAGACCTCCTACGAGCAGTACTTC	CASSVGQTSYEQYF	TRBJ2-7	TRBV19	-	-
TGCGCCAGCAGCTTGTTAAACAACCTCGGGACAGGGCAAGAGACCCAGTACTTC	CASSLLNNLGTGQETQYF	TRBJ2-5	TRBV5-1	TRBD1	many
TGTGCCAGCAGCTTAGTCCGGGACAGTGGACGCACAGATACGCAGTATTTT	CASSLVRDSGRTDTQYF	TRBJ2-3	TRBV11-2	TRBD1	-
TGTGCCAGCAGCGGGGACAGGGGTCACGAGCAGTACTTC	CASSGDRGHEQYF	TRBJ2-7	TRBV5-4	TRBD1	-
TGTGCCAGCAGCTTAGCTCAGGCTAACTATGGCTACACCTTC	CASSLAQANYGYTF	TRBJ1-2	TRBV7-2	-	-
TGTGCCAGCAGTGACTCGAAGGACGGTTCCACCGGGGAGCTGTTTTTT	CASSDSKDGSTGELFF	TRBJ2-2	TRBV6-4	-	-
TGTGCCAGCACCCCTGGCGGGACGGATACCTACAATGAGCAGTTCTTC	CASTPGGTDTYNEQFF	TRBJ2-1	TRBV5-8	-	-
TGTGCCAGCAGCTGGGACAGGGGTCGAACTGAAGCTTTCTTT	CASSWDRGRTEAFF	TRBJ1-1	TRBV7-3	TRBD1	-
TGCGCCAGCAGCCAACCTCCCGGGGAAAACATTCAGTACTTC	CASSQPPGENIQYF	TRBJ2-4	TRBV4-1	-	once
TGTGCCAGCAGTTCCCCATTGGCTGGGGCCAACGTCCTGACTTTC	CASSSPLAGANVLTF	TRBJ2-6	TRBV27	-	-
TGCGCCAGCAGCGTGGAGCTCGGCAATGAGCAGTTCTTC	CASSVELGNEQFF	TRBJ2-1	TRBV5-1	-	-
TGTGCCTGGAGTGTGGGGGCCGGTCAGCCCCAGCATTTT	CAWSVGAGQPQHF	TRBJ1-5	TRBV30	-	-
TGTGCCAGCAGCTTAGGTCCTTTCACTGAGCAGTTCTTC	CASSLGPFTEQFF	TRBJ2-1	TRBV7-6	-	-
TGTGCCAGCAGTTTCCAAGGACAGATGTATAGCAATCAGCCCCAGCATTTT	CASSFQGQMYSNQPQHF	TRBJ1-5	TRBV28	-	-
TGTGCCAGCAGACAAGGACTAGCGGGAGGGAGCACAGATACGCAGTATTTT	CASRQGLAGGSTDTQYF	TRBJ2-3	TRBV5-4	TRBD2	-
TGCAGCGTTGGACAGGGACTTGGGGGCACAGATACGCAGTATTTT	CSVGQGLGGTDTQYF	TRBJ2-3	TRBV29-1	-	-
TGTGCCTGGGTGGTGGTCGGACAGAACTATGGCTACACCTTC	CAWVVVGQNYGYTF	TRBJ1-2	TRBV30	-	-
TGTGCCAGCAGTGAAGAAGGGGTAGGAGGCTACACCTTC	CASSEEGVGGYTF	TRBJ1-2	TRBV6-1	-	-
TGTGCCAGCAGCTTATTGGGGACCGCGAACTCTGGGGCCAACGTCCTGACTTTC	CASSLLGTANSGANVLTF	TRBJ2-6	TRBV7-2	-	-
TGTGCCAGCAGGCCGGCAGGGATCTCTGGAAACACCATATATTTT	CASRPAGISGNTIYF	TRBJ1-3	TRBV7-2	-	once
TGTGCCAGCAGCCCCGTAAGGTGGGAAACTGAAGCTTTCTTT	CASSPVRWETEAFF	TRBJ1-1	TRBV7-2	-	few
TGCGCCAGCAGCCCGACAGGTCGCAATCAGCCCCAGCATTTT	CASSPTGRNQPQHF	TRBJ1-5	TRBV5-1	-	-
TGTGCCAGCGAGACACGACAGGGAAGAGGCTACACCTTC	CASETRQGRGYTF	TRBJ1-2	TRBV6-1	TRBD1	-
TGTGCCAGCAGCAGGACTTCGCATTCCTACGAGCAGTACTTC	CASSRTSHSYEQYF	TRBJ2-7	TRBV7-9	-	-
TGTGCCAGCAGCCTACCTGGACACCTACTACTCGATAGCTCCTACGAGCAGTACTTC	CASSLPGHLLLDSSYEQYF	TRBJ2-7	TRBV11-3	-	few